The TCR beta chain described here comes from a study of neoadjuvant anti-PD-1 for oral cavity cancer listed by TCRdb under 2021. With respect to the entire study: Before curative-intent surgical resection, most patients were given three to four biweekly doses of nivolumab at 3 mg/kg. Patients without progression received a fourth nivolumab dose around day 43 and underwent definitive surgical resection on days 50-56. Responders were defined as patients with complete response, partial response or stable disease by RECIST 1.1; non-responders were defined as patients with progression. The parent correlative cohort included approximately 13 patients, with an approximately 34% response rate. Summary of the overall study and its limitations: After neoadjuvant nivolumab, T cell clonality (Gini index) in PBMCs was significantly higher in non-responders than in responders. Only a few patients per response group were included in the TCR analyses, and larger cohorts for validation were called for by the authors. Higher pretreatment blood Treg/Th17 ratios correlated with higher pretreatment blood TCRbeta clonality and lower post-treatment tumor TCRbeta clonality.

Read against the paper, the sample's time point label means: before neoadjuvant nivolumab. The patients had newly diagnosed stage II-IVA oral cavity squamous cell carcinoma and had not received any prior systemic or radiation treatment. The cohort was made up of patients with locally advanced, HPV-negative oral cavity squamous cell carcinoma. Peripheral blood mononuclear cells were analyzed directly, without maintenance or expansion in culture. Samples came from a longitudinal correlative study of a single-arm phase II trial of neoadjuvant nivolumab in oral cavity squamous cell carcinoma. Genomic DNA-based TCRbeta sequencing was performed on subject-matched pre- and post-treatment PBMCs and tumors from three responders and three non-responders. Peripheral blood mononuclear cells were collected before nivolumab treatment and again after treatment, at the time of surgery. The Maxwell RSC DNA from Cells kit was used to isolate genomic DNA from PBMCs.

This clone has just a few counts. Its antigen has not been determined. No much larger clone is present one base from it, and per-base qualities are unavailable. V is clipped by 5 bases and J by 6 bases, and the sequence between their germline boundaries is 10 bases long. The CDR3 covers 12 residues, taking in both the cysteine and the phenylalanine. CDR3 DNA only is kept here, 36 bases in frame from base 1. Via the germline V gene, CDR1 is SGHNT and CDR2 YENEEA. For deep sequencing of PBMC libraries, mostly 450 to 500 ng of input genomic DNA was used, and six replicates were run per sample. The immunoSEQ hsTCRbeta kit was used to prepare TCRbeta libraries according to the manufacturer's instructions. The finished libraries were brought together in one pool at 2.5 to 3.5 nM, which was then read using an Illumina NovaSeq 6000 S4 flow cell. Regarding the original processing steps: Raw data preprocessing and quality control were performed with the immunoSEQ Analyzer. The analysis was limited to productive rearrangements, and each clonotype was defined by a unique CDR3 amino acid sequence. Repertoire clonality was estimated as the Gini-Simpson index, computed with the R package tcR. Student's t test was used to compare Gini indices, while Pearson correlation assessed associations with tumor size change. TCRdb stores this immuneACCESS table with in-frame sequences only. Part of the clones is absent; in the studies checked, under half of the shortfall reflects unresolved V genes, and no reason is known for the rest. V, J and clone size are those of that table, while D and trimming were read from the DNA. The sample profile shows approximately 15,000 clones; 62% of them were found once. 2% to 2.5% of the sample is in the top ten clones.

The chain is assembled from TRBV11-3 and TRBJ1-1; TRBD1 is possibly the D segment (5 matching bases). This receptor was obtained from a person between 40 and 85 years old with oral cavity squamous cell carcinoma. The sequencing used PBMCs, collected before nivolumab (anti-PD-1) treatment. The CDR3 region reads CASSADSAEAFF. The sequenced DNA: TGTGCCAGCAGCGCAGACAGTGCTGAAGCTTTCTTT.